Listed below are T cell receptor beta chains from one sample, sequenced in a study of technical replicates of blood from a handful of donors. The method was immunoSEQ multiplex PCR; TCRdb's version includes in-frame clones alone and lacks a portion of them. The sample lists over 60,000 clones; 93% were seen once. The sequenced sample consisted of T cells isolated from PBMCs. The receptor source for this set is a human donor in good health. Each CDR3 is given with its conserved first and last residue. D genes are given only for firm matches. Not every row has a clone size; where given, it reads once, few, many or a size class.

TRBV5-1	NA	TRBJ2-7	TRBD1	TGCGCCAGCAGCGGACCGGGACAGGGCCGGAGGGAGCAGTACTTC	CASSGPGQGRREQYF
TRBV12-5	once	TRBJ1-6	NA	TGTGCTAGTGGTTTGGTTAAACCCCTCCACTTT	CASGLVKPLHF
TRBV9	NA	TRBJ1-6	NA	TGTGCCAGCAGGGCAGGGGATAATTCACCCCTCCACTTT	CASRAGDNSPLHF
TRBV30	NA	TRBJ1-2	NA	TGTGCCTGGAGTAGGGGTTTTAACTATGGCTACACCTTC	CAWSRGFNYGYTF
TRBV11-3	NA	TRBJ2-7	NA	TGTGCCAGCAGCACCGCCGACAGCTACGAGCAGTACTTC	CASSTADSYEQYF
TRBV30	NA	TRBJ2-3	NA	TGTGCCTGGGCAACGCTAACAGATACGCAGTATTTT	CAWATLTDTQYF
TRBV28	NA	TRBJ2-2	NA	TGTGCCAGCAGTACTCCGAACACCGGGGAGCTGTTTTTT	CASSTPNTGELFF
TRBV6-5	NA	TRBJ2-7	NA	TGTGCCAGCAGTTACTCAGACTACAACTACGAGCAGTACTTC	CASSYSDYNYEQYF
TRBV28	NA	TRBJ2-7	TRBD2	TGTGCCAGCAGTATACCGGGACTAGCTTTCGAGCAGTACTTC	CASSIPGLAFEQYF
TRBV5-4	once	TRBJ2-7	TRBD2	TGTGCCAGCAGCCCGGCATCTAGCGGGGATTACGAGCAGTACTTC	CASSPASSGDYEQYF
TRBV6-5	NA	TRBJ1-2	TRBD1	TGTGCCAGCAGTTATAAGCAGGGGGTGGATGGCTACACCTTC	CASSYKQGVDGYTF
TRBV5-1	NA	TRBJ2-1	TRBD1	TGCGCCAGCAGCAAAGGGACAGGGCCCTCGGAGCAGTTCTTC	CASSKGTGPSEQFF
TRBV10-2	NA	TRBJ1-3	TRBD1	TGCGCCAGTGGGGACAGTGGAAACACCATATATTTT	CASGDSGNTIYF
TRBV19	NA	TRBJ1-1	NA	TGTGCCAGTAGTATAGATGGAGGGACTGAAGCTTTCTTT	CASSIDGGTEAFF
TRBV6-1	NA	TRBJ2-7	TRBD1	TGTGCCAGCAGCTGGGGACAGGAGTACTACGAGCAGTACTTC	CASSWGQEYYEQYF
TRBV7-9	NA	TRBJ2-7	TRBD1	TGTGCCAGCAGCCCCGGGACAGGGGGCTACGAGCAGTACTTC	CASSPGTGGYEQYF
TRBV23-1	few	TRBJ2-7	TRBD1	TGCGCCAGCAGTCAATTAGGAGACCGGGACAGGGGCTACGAGCAGTACTTC	CASSQLGDRDRGYEQYF
TRBV11-3	NA	TRBJ2-7	TRBD1	TGTGCCAGCAGCTCGACAGGGACGGATTACTACGAGCAGTACTTC	CASSSTGTDYYEQYF
TRBV2	NA	TRBJ2-7	TRBD2	TGTGCCAGCAGGAGGGGGGATTCACACCTAGCGGGGTACGAGCAGTACTTC	CASRRGDSHLAGYEQYF
TRBV14	NA	TRBJ2-7	NA	TGTGCCAGCAGCCCGATTCCCGGGTTAGCCTACGAGCAGTACTTC	CASSPIPGLAYEQYF
TRBV5-1	NA	TRBJ1-1	NA	TGCGCCAGCAGCTTGAACGGAGACACTGAAGCTTTCTTT	CASSLNGDTEAFF
TRBV19	once	TRBJ2-2	TRBD1	TGTGCCAGTAGATTGGGACAGGAGAACACCGGGGAGCTGTTTTTT	CASRLGQENTGELFF
TRBV6-1	NA	TRBJ2-3	TRBD2	TGTGCCAGCAGTGAAGAACTTAGACTAGCGGGAGTGCTAGATACGCAGTATTTT	CASSEELRLAGVLDTQYF
TRBV6-5	once	TRBJ2-7	TRBD1	TGTGCCAGCAGTTACAACGGACAGGCTACCTACGAGCAGTACTTC	CASSYNGQATYEQYF
TRBV7-2	once	TRBJ2-3	TRBD1	TGTGCCAGCAGCTTAGCAACAGGGGGCACAGATACGCAGTATTTT	CASSLATGGTDTQYF
TRBV5-4	NA	TRBJ2-1	NA	TGTGCCAGCAGCCACGCCGGGACACCGCATCTCAATGAGCAGTTCTTC	CASSHAGTPHLNEQFF
TRBV6-5	NA	TRBJ2-1	TRBD2	TGTGCCAGCAGCGAAACTAGCGGGATTTACAATGAGCAGTTCTTC	CASSETSGIYNEQFF
TRBV19	NA	TRBJ2-7	NA	TGTGCCAGTAGTATCCGGGACGAGCAGTACTTC	CASSIRDEQYF
TRBV4-1	NA	TRBJ2-7	NA	TGCGCCAGCAGCCAAGTAACGGACGAGCAGTACTTC	CASSQVTDEQYF
TRBV6-5	NA	TRBJ2-3	NA	TGTGCCAGCAGTTACAAGCTTAGCACAGATACGCAGTATTTT	CASSYKLSTDTQYF
TRBV5-3	NA	TRBJ1-5	TRBD1	TGTGCCAGAAGCTACCACAGGGGGCCCAGTTCGCCCCAGCATTTT	CARSYHRGPSSPQHF
TRBV6-1	NA	TRBJ1-5	NA	TGTGCCAGTGCCATACAGAGCAATCAGCCCCAGCATTTT	CASAIQSNQPQHF